The rows below give T cell receptor beta chains drawn from one sample of a study of breast tumors, draining lymph nodes, adjacent tissues. From the multiplex PCR reads, TCRdb called clonotypes with MiXCR, one entry per CDR3 protein. The sample yields around 25,000 distinct CDR3 sequences, less than 25% seen once. Sequenced: breast tumor tissue. All receptors come from a female donor with breast cancer. Some clones in this sample may be carry-over from other donors' samples. The CDR3 runs from the conserved cysteine through the conserved F or W. Fields, in order: V gene, J gene, clone size, D gene, CDR3 protein, CDR3 DNA. A D gene is named only where the DNA matches it firmly. Expanded clones are given a class, and other clones once, few, many or no size at all.

v_gene: TRBV7-6
j_gene: TRBJ2-3
abundance: -
d_gene: -
CDR3aa: CASSFAGASTDTQYF
CDR3nt: TGTGCCAGCAGCTTCGCCGGGGCTAGCACAGATACGCAGTATTTT

v_gene: TRBV19
j_gene: TRBJ1-5
abundance: many
d_gene: -
CDR3aa: CASSIRPGGDQPQHF
CDR3nt: TGTGCCAGTAGTATTAGGCCCGGAGGAGATCAGCCCCAGCATTTT

v_gene: TRBV6-5
j_gene: TRBJ2-1
abundance: medium-sized
d_gene: -
CDR3aa: CASRTRDPRSYNEQFF
CDR3nt: TGTGCCAGCAGGACCCGGGACCCAAGAAGTTACAATGAGCAGTTCTTC

v_gene: TRBV5-1
j_gene: TRBJ1-2
abundance: many
d_gene: -
CDR3aa: CASSNEGQYGYTF
CDR3nt: TGCGCCAGCAGCAATGAAGGCCAATATGGCTACACCTTC

v_gene: TRBV9
j_gene: TRBJ2-2
abundance: many
d_gene: -
CDR3aa: CASSVVDGELFF
CDR3nt: TGTGCCAGCAGCGTAGTGGACGGGGAGCTGTTTTTT

v_gene: TRBV25-1
j_gene: TRBJ2-3
abundance: medium-sized
d_gene: -
CDR3aa: CASSTTNTGHTDTQYF
CDR3nt: TGTGCCAGCAGTACGACTAACACCGGACACACAGATACGCAGTATTTT

v_gene: TRBV18
j_gene: TRBJ2-6
abundance: -
d_gene: -
CDR3aa: CASSPRGAGANVLTF
CDR3nt: TGTGCCAGCTCACCGAGAGGGGCTGGGGCCAACGTCCTGACTTTC

v_gene: TRBV25-1
j_gene: TRBJ1-2
abundance: many
d_gene: TRBD1
CDR3aa: CASRGQGRNYGYTF
CDR3nt: TGTGCCAGCAGAGGACAGGGGAGGAACTATGGCTACACCTTC

v_gene: TRBV29-1
j_gene: TRBJ2-2
abundance: many
d_gene: -
CDR3aa: CSVEAGTGELFF
CDR3nt: TGCAGCGTTGAAGCTGGAACCGGGGAGCTGTTTTTT

v_gene: TRBV19
j_gene: TRBJ1-2
abundance: many
d_gene: -
CDR3aa: CASSIGQAVGGYTF
CDR3nt: TGTGCCAGTAGTATCGGGCAGGCGGTAGGCGGCTACACCTTC

v_gene: TRBV5-1
j_gene: TRBJ2-3
abundance: -
d_gene: -
CDR3aa: CASSLGNGGGGDTQYF
CDR3nt: TGCGCCAGCAGCTTGGGAAACGGGGGTGGCGGAGATACGCAGTACTTT

v_gene: TRBV25-1
j_gene: TRBJ2-2
abundance: -
d_gene: -
CDR3aa: CASSDLFGHTGELLF
CDR3nt: TGTGCCAGCAGTGATTTGTTCGGGCACACCGGGGAGCTGCTTTTT

v_gene: TRBV28
j_gene: TRBJ2-5
abundance: -
d_gene: -
CDR3aa: CASNGGVETQYF
CDR3nt: TGTGCCAGCAATGGGGGAGTGGAGACCCAGTACTTC

v_gene: TRBV7-3
j_gene: TRBJ2-1
abundance: -
d_gene: TRBD1
CDR3aa: CASSLGQGNNEQFF
CDR3nt: TGTGCCAGCAGCTTGGGACAGGGAAACAATGAGCAGTTCTTC

v_gene: TRBV15
j_gene: TRBJ2-7
abundance: many
d_gene: TRBD2
CDR3aa: CATSRTSGNYEQYF
CDR3nt: TGTGCCACCAGCAGGACTAGCGGGAACTACGAGCAGTACTTC

v_gene: TRBV6-4
j_gene: TRBJ2-1
abundance: many
d_gene: -
CDR3aa: CASSDQTGLGNEQFF
CDR3nt: TGTGCCAGCAGTGACCAAACAGGGTTGGGGAATGAGCAGTTCTTC

v_gene: TRBV15
j_gene: TRBJ1-2
abundance: many
d_gene: -
CDR3aa: CATSRDIVSRNYGYTF
CDR3nt: TGTGCCACCAGCAGAGATATCGTTAGTCGGAACTATGGCTACACCTTC

v_gene: TRBV20-1
j_gene: TRBJ2-1
abundance: many
d_gene: -
CDR3aa: CSARDLGTGNEQFF
CDR3nt: TGCAGTGCTAGAGATCTTGGCACCGGCAATGAGCAGTTCTTC

v_gene: TRBV18
j_gene: TRBJ1-2
abundance: many
d_gene: -
CDR3aa: CASSPDTYYGYTF
CDR3nt: TGTGCCAGCTCACCAGACACTTACTATGGCTACACCTTC

v_gene: TRBV3-1
j_gene: TRBJ2-1
abundance: many
d_gene: -
CDR3aa: CASSRRSAGKFHNEQFF
CDR3nt: TGTGCCAGCAGCCGAAGGAGTGCGGGGAAATTCCACAATGAGCAGTTCTTC

v_gene: TRBV12-3/TRBV12-4
j_gene: TRBJ1-2
abundance: many
d_gene: TRBD1
CDR3aa: CASSRRTGAYGYTF
CDR3nt: TGTGCCAGCAGCCGACGGACAGGGGCCTATGGCTACACCTTC

v_gene: TRBV19
j_gene: TRBJ2-1
abundance: many
d_gene: -
CDR3aa: CASSHSGYNEQFF
CDR3nt: TGTGCCAGTAGTCATTCAGGGTACAATGAGCAGTTCTTC

v_gene: TRBV7-2
j_gene: TRBJ1-5
abundance: -
d_gene: -
CDR3aa: CASSLELNQPQHF
CDR3nt: TGTGCCAGCAGCTTAGAGCTTAATCAGCCCCAGCATTTT

v_gene: TRBV5-1
j_gene: TRBJ1-2
abundance: many
d_gene: -
CDR3aa: CASSLHNSGTGPVGYTF
CDR3nt: TGCGCCAGCAGCTTGCATAATTCTGGGACGGGGCCTGTTGGCTACACCTTC

v_gene: TRBV3-1
j_gene: TRBJ2-5
abundance: many
d_gene: -
CDR3aa: CASSQDGETQYF
CDR3nt: TGTGCCAGCAGCCAAGATGGGGAGACCCAGTACTTC

v_gene: TRBV7-6
j_gene: TRBJ1-1
abundance: few
d_gene: -
CDR3aa: CASSFRDGDTEAFF
CDR3nt: TGTGCCAGCAGCTTCCGGGACGGCGACACTGAAGCTTTCTTT

v_gene: TRBV2
j_gene: TRBJ2-7
abundance: many
d_gene: -
CDR3aa: CASRRTTNYEQYF
CDR3nt: TGTGCCAGCCGCCGGACTACGAACTACGAGCAGTACTTC

v_gene: TRBV5-1
j_gene: TRBJ2-5
abundance: many
d_gene: TRBD1
CDR3aa: CASSPRRGLLTETQYF
CDR3nt: TGCGCCAGCAGCCCCCGCAGGGGGCTCTTGACAGAGACCCAGTACTTC

v_gene: TRBV4-1
j_gene: TRBJ2-4
abundance: -
d_gene: TRBD2
CDR3aa: CASSQESSLSGSLLDIQYF
CDR3nt: TGCGCCAGCAGCCAAGAATCCTCCCTCAGCGGGAGCTTGTTGGACATTCAGTACTTC

v_gene: TRBV19
j_gene: TRBJ2-1
abundance: many
d_gene: -
CDR3aa: CASSMGLINEQFF
CDR3nt: TGTGCCAGTAGTATGGGTCTGATTAATGAGCAGTTCTTC

v_gene: TRBV9
j_gene: TRBJ2-7
abundance: medium-sized
d_gene: TRBD2
CDR3aa: CASSPVGTSGYEQYF
CDR3nt: TGTGCCAGCAGCCCGGTCGGGACTAGCGGCTACGAGCAGTACTTC

v_gene: TRBV6-5
j_gene: TRBJ1-5
abundance: many
d_gene: -
CDR3aa: CASSYGGAGGQPQHF
CDR3nt: TGTGCCAGCAGTTACGGGGGCGCGGGAGGACAGCCCCAGCATTTT

v_gene: TRBV9
j_gene: TRBJ2-3
abundance: many
d_gene: TRBD2
CDR3aa: CASSGLAHTDTQYF
CDR3nt: TGTGCCAGCAGCGGACTAGCCCACACGGATACGCAGTATTTT

v_gene: TRBV7-9
j_gene: TRBJ1-1
abundance: -
d_gene: -
CDR3aa: CASSLSWSQLYNTEAFF
CDR3nt: TGTGCCAGCAGCTTAAGTTGGTCGCAGCTCTATAACACTGAAGCTTTCTTT

v_gene: TRBV19
j_gene: TRBJ2-7
abundance: many
d_gene: TRBD2
CDR3aa: CARPFGTKEAQGSPSSYEQYF
CDR3nt: TGTGCCCGCCCGTTCGGGACTAAGGAGGCCCAAGGGAGCCCTAGCTCCTACGAGCAGTACTTC

v_gene: TRBV6-1
j_gene: TRBJ1-5
abundance: medium-sized
d_gene: -
CDR3aa: CASSSVEGSNQPQHF
CDR3nt: TGTGCCAGCAGTTCGGTGGAGGGGAGCAATCAGCCCCAGCATTTT

v_gene: TRBV3-1
j_gene: TRBJ2-1
abundance: many
d_gene: TRBD2
CDR3aa: CASSPAGDYYNEQFF
CDR3nt: TGTGCCAGCAGCCCGGCGGGGGACTACTACAATGAGCAGTTCTTC

v_gene: TRBV11-2
j_gene: TRBJ1-2
abundance: many
d_gene: TRBD1
CDR3aa: CASSLMDRGFGYTF
CDR3nt: TGTGCCAGCAGCTTAATGGACAGGGGTTTCGGCTACACCTTC

v_gene: TRBV4-1
j_gene: TRBJ2-3
abundance: many
d_gene: TRBD2
CDR3aa: CASSRAGGLFDTQYF
CDR3nt: TGCGCCAGCAGCCGGGCGGGAGGTTTATTTGATACGCAGTATTTT

v_gene: TRBV13
j_gene: TRBJ1-2
abundance: many
d_gene: -
CDR3aa: CASSLGPQGGYGYTF
CDR3nt: TGTGCCAGCAGCTTAGGCCCGCAGGGAGGGTATGGCTACACCTTC

v_gene: TRBV28
j_gene: TRBJ2-7
abundance: many
d_gene: -
CDR3aa: CASSFPLSYEQYF
CDR3nt: TGTGCCAGCAGTTTTCCCCTCTCCTACGAGCAGTACTTC

v_gene: TRBV20-1
j_gene: TRBJ2-7
abundance: many
d_gene: -
CDR3aa: CSAAPDNPYEQYF
CDR3nt: TGCAGTGCTGCCCCTGACAACCCCTACGAGCAGTACTTC

v_gene: TRBV4-1
j_gene: TRBJ2-3
abundance: many
d_gene: -
CDR3aa: CASSQVSPTDTQYF
CDR3nt: TGCGCCAGCAGCCAAGTCTCTCCCACAGATACGCAGTATTTT

v_gene: TRBV30
j_gene: TRBJ1-5
abundance: many
d_gene: -
CDR3aa: CAWSDYAGRLFGQPQHF
CDR3nt: TGTGCCTGGAGCGACTACGCGGGCCGACTATTTGGGCAGCCCCAGCATTTT

v_gene: TRBV20-1
j_gene: TRBJ2-3
abundance: -
d_gene: TRBD2
CDR3aa: CSAGTSGSTDTQYF
CDR3nt: TGCAGTGCTGGGACTAGCGGGAGTACAGATACGCAGTATTTT

v_gene: TRBV15
j_gene: TRBJ1-4
abundance: medium-sized
d_gene: -
CDR3aa: CATSRDLEGGHEKLFF
CDR3nt: TGTGCCACCAGCAGGGATTTGGAGGGTGGTCATGAAAAACTGTTTTTT